This T cell receptor beta chain originates from a study of blood T cells in healthy people across ages. Then a second PCR, running roughly 7 to 11 cycles, was carried out with a sample-barcoded 5' primer and a J-beta primer mix. TCRdb re-derived calls from the 5' RACE reads in MiXCR, one entry per CDR3 protein. This table has around 1,500,000 distinct CDR3 sequences, 42% appearing once. V was clipped by 1 base and J by 2 bases, with 12 bases between them. CDR1 is SGHRS and CDR2 is YFSETQ in the germline V gene. CDR3 size: 15 residues. This clonotype has more than one count but fewer than ten. Sequenced sample: blood. This receptor was obtained from a woman aged 18-29 years in good health. The chain employs TRBV5-1 and TRBJ1-1, with D hard to call. The CDR3 protein is CASSLTNIANTEAFF. CDR3 bases: TGCGCCAGCAGCTTGACTAACATCGCAAACACTGAAGCTTTCTTT.